Following are 9 T cell receptor beta chains from one sample sequenced in a study of spatial heterogeneity in lung cancer. Time point noted: sample taken at primary tumor resection. TCRs were sequenced from unsorted whole RNA of tumor, nontumor lung or PBMC. TCRdb re-called the 5' RACE reads with MiXCR, one entry per CDR3 protein. Here the sample spans approximately 25,000 distinct CDR3 sequences, approximately 6.6% being singletons. The specimen was PBMCs, collected at surgery. Receptor source: a male donor with early-stage non-small cell lung cancer.

This clonotype has at least ten counts. This chain connects TRBV12-3 or TRBV12-4 to TRBJ2-5; perhaps TRBD2 as D (5 bases). The CDR3 length is 13 residues. V was pared by 3 bases and J by 3 bases, with 8 bases between. As DNA, the CDR3 is TGTGCCAGCAGTTTTCACGGGGAAGAGACCCAGTACTTC. Protein sequence: CASSFHGEETQYF.

This clonotype was counted many times. V gene TRBV12-5 combines with J gene TRBJ1-5; D gene ambiguous. The CDR3 covers 15 residues. CDR1 LGHNT and CDR2 FRNRAP come from the germline V gene. Trimming left V 7 bases short and J 0 bases short, with 13 bases between. CDR3 nucleotide sequence: TGTGCTAGTGCCGTCGGGAGCCATAGCAATCAGCCCCAGCATTTT. This codes for CASAVGSHSNQPQHF.

The chain carries TRBV6-1 and TRBJ2-7; D possibly corresponds to TRBD2 (6 bases). V was pared by 6 bases and J by 2 bases, with 23 bases between. This CDR3 contains 17 residues. CDR1 and CDR2 from the germline V gene are MNHNS and SASEGT. CDR3: CASRASHRRGKTYEQYF. The CDR3 DNA is TGTGCCAGCAGAGCATCGCACAGGCGCGGGAAGACCTACGAGCAGTACTTC.

The sample holds a few counts of this clonotype. V usage is TRBV29-1 and J usage is TRBJ1-5, with 7 bases lining up with TRBD1. The CDR3 totals 14 residues. The V and J ends lost 5 bases and 1 base, in that order; junction bases with no gene match: 5. Germline V gene lookup returns CDR1 SQVTM and CDR2 ANQGSEA. Here the CDR3 reads CSVPGTESNQPQHF. CDR3 nucleotides: TGCAGCGTTCCAGGGACAGAGAGCAATCAGCCCCAGCATTTT. The whole variable domain, filled in from reference TRBV29-1 and TRBJ1-5, reads SAVISQKPSRDICQRGTSLTIQCQVDSQVTMMFWYRQQPGQSLTLIATANQGSEATYESGFVIDKFPISRPNLTFSTLTVSNMSPEDSSIYLCSVPGTESNQPQHFGDGTRLSIL.

This clonotype came up many times. The chain carries TRBV12-5 and TRBJ2-7; TRBD2 agrees at 9 bases. V dropped 0 bases and J dropped 6; count of bases not matched to a gene: 6. Germline-derived CDR1 and CDR2 are LGHNT and FRNRAP. The CDR3 has 15 residues. CDR3 sequence reads: CASGLVASGIGEQYF. The CDR3 DNA sequence: TGTGCTAGTGGTTTGGTAGCTAGCGGGATAGGCGAGCAGTACTTC.

This clonotype appeared many times. The chain carries TRBV20-1 and TRBJ1-4; unclear D gene. CDR3 length: 13 residues. Germline CDR1 and CDR2: DFQATT and SNEGSKA (reference sequence). Trimming took off 4 bases at V and 4 bases at J, with 10 bases between the two ends. The DNA for the CDR3 is TGCAGTGCTACCAGGAGGCATAATGAAAAACTGTTTTTT. Translated, it gives CSATRRHNEKLFF.

This clonotype was counted many times. The V and J genes are TRBV20-1 and TRBJ2-2; 8 bases align to TRBD2. CDR1 and CDR2 (germline): DFQATT, SNEGSKA (reference sequence). The CDR3 is 14 amino acids. The junction had 7 bases not matched to a gene; V was cut back by 6 bases and J by 4 bases. The CDR3: CSAPTGGATGELFF. CDR3 sequence (DNA): TGCAGTGCCCCTACCGGGGGGGCCACCGGGGAGCTGTTTTTT.

This clonotype was seen a few times. J is TRBJ1-1 and V is TRBV27; D remains ambiguous. CDR3 length: 13 amino acids. CDR1 and CDR2 from the germline V gene are MNHEY and SMNVEV (reference sequence). Trimming took off 5 bases at V and 4 bases at J, with 11 bases between the two ends. Here the CDR3 reads CASSPLPLTEAFF. The CDR3 DNA reads as TGTGCCAGCAGTCCTCTCCCCCTCACTGAAGCTTTCTTT.

This clonotype was counted at least ten times. The V and J genes are TRBV10-3 and TRBJ1-2, with 7 positions matching TRBD1. This CDR3 spans 15 amino acids. After removal of 6 bases from V and 5 bases from J, the junction contained 12 bases not matched to a gene. The germline V gene has CDR1 ENHRY and CDR2 SYGVKD. CDR3 in amino acids: CAIRDLFDREYGYTF. The DNA of the CDR3 is TGTGCCATCAGGGACTTATTCGACAGGGAGTATGGCTACACCTTC.